The rows below give T cell receptor beta chains drawn from one sample of a study of T cells and copy number aberrations in small-cell lung cancer. The data were produced by immunoSEQ multiplex PCR, yet TCRdb's version contains in-frame clones alone and is incomplete. The sample records about 9,600 clones, about three quarters being singletons. Input material: normal tissue next to the tumor. Receptors originate from a man between 60 and 75 years old with small cell lung cancer. The CDR3 runs from the conserved cysteine through the conserved F or W. D genes are given only for firm matches. Only some rows state a clone size, as once, few, many or a class for expanded clones.

- TRBJ1-2 TRBV9 - TGTGCCAGCAGCGATCCGTTGCAGGGCCGCTACACCTTC CASSDPLQGRYTF
- TRBJ2-1 TRBV19 - TGTGCCAGTAGTATCCCAGATTCGGACAATGAGCAGTTCTTC CASSIPDSDNEQFF
- TRBJ2-6 TRBV7-9 - TGTGCCAGCAGCCCTCCCGGGGCCAACGTCCTGACTTTC CASSPPGANVLTF
TRBD1 TRBJ1-3 TRBV2 - TGTGCCAGCAGCAGACAGGGGGCTGGAAACACCATATATTTT CASSRQGAGNTIYF
- TRBJ2-5 TRBV2 once TGTGCCAGCAGCACCGACGGAGGGCGTGGGGAGACCCAGTACTTC CASSTDGGRGETQYF
- TRBJ2-7 TRBV11-2 - TGTGCCAGCAGCTTATCGACAAGCCACGAGCAGTACTTC CASSLSTSHEQYF
- TRBJ2-5 TRBV29-1 - TGCAGCGCCGGGGGACTGAAAGAGACCCAGTACTTC CSAGGLKETQYF
- TRBJ2-3 TRBV5-8 - TGTGCCAGCAGCCCGGGCTGGGACGCCTACACAGATACGCAGTATTTT CASSPGWDAYTDTQYF
TRBD1 TRBJ2-4 TRBV4-2 - TGTGCCAGCAGCCAAGATTCGAGGACAGGGCTGCTGAACATTCAGTACTTC CASSQDSRTGLLNIQYF
- TRBJ1-1 TRBV25-1 - TGTGCCAGCAGTGAATTCGGAGAGAACACTGAAGCTTTCTTT CASSEFGENTEAFF
TRBD1 TRBJ2-7 TRBV19 - TGTGCCAGTAGTATGGCGGGACAGGGTACCTACGAGCAGTACTTC CASSMAGQGTYEQYF
- TRBJ1-3 TRBV28 - TGTGCCAGCAGTTTCGAGGGTCATGGAAACACCATATATTTT CASSFEGHGNTIYF
- TRBJ1-3 TRBV6-5 - TGTGCCAGCAGTTTCGGACCGATCTCTGGAAACACCATATATTTT CASSFGPISGNTIYF
- TRBJ2-5 TRBV5-4 - TGTGCCAGCAGCTTCCGACAAGGGATAGAGACCCAGTACTTC CASSFRQGIETQYF
TRBD2 TRBJ2-7 TRBV6-5 - TGTGCCAGCCGGGGACTAGCGGGCCCATACGAGCAGTACTTC CASRGLAGPYEQYF
TRBD1 TRBJ2-7 TRBV29-1 - TGCAGCGTTGAAGATCGGGACAGGGGATACGAGCAGTACTTC CSVEDRDRGYEQYF
TRBD1 TRBJ1-1 TRBV10-3 - TGTGCCATCAGTGAGTCTCGACAGGGGGGAATGAACACTGAAGCTTTCTTT CAISESRQGGMNTEAFF
- TRBJ2-5 TRBV6-1 - TGTGCCAGCACGGGGGTTTTAAAGCAGTACTTC CASTGVLKQYF
TRBD2 TRBJ2-3 TRBV6-4 - TGTGCCAGCAGTGACCAGAGCGGGATAGGCACAGATACGCAGTATTTT CASSDQSGIGTDTQYF
- TRBJ2-7 TRBV5-1 - TGCGCCAGCAGCTTGGACGCCGAGCAGTACTTC CASSLDAEQYF
- TRBJ2-7 TRBV6-6 - TGTGCCAGCAGCAGCCACTTATCGAGCGAAGGTGAAGAGCAGTACTTC CASSSHLSSEGEEQYF
- TRBJ2-1 TRBV11-2 - TGTGCCAGCCTCACGGGAGTACCGTCGAGCAATGAGCAGTTCTTC CASLTGVPSSNEQFF
TRBD2 TRBJ2-7 TRBV7-2 - TGTGCCAGCAGCCCGGGACTAGCTGGTTCGGAGCAGTACTTC CASSPGLAGSEQYF
TRBD2 TRBJ2-3 TRBV15 - TGTGCCACCAGCATAAGGGGACTAGCGGTCACAGATACGCAGTATTTT CATSIRGLAVTDTQYF
TRBD2 TRBJ2-7 TRBV13 medium-sized TGTGCCAGCAGCTTAGGGACTAGCGGGAGTGGGTACGAGCAGTACTTC CASSLGTSGSGYEQYF
- TRBJ1-6 TRBV6-1 - TGTGCCAGCAGTGGACAGCCTAATTCACCCCTCCACTTT CASSGQPNSPLHF
TRBD2 TRBJ2-7 TRBV5-3 - TGTGCCCGACCTCCGGGACTAGCGACAAGCTCCTACGAGCAGTACTTC CARPPGLATSSYEQYF
TRBD1 TRBJ2-1 TRBV28 - TGTGCCAGCAGCCTTCAGACAGGGGTCGGGTACAATGAGCAGTTCTTC CASSLQTGVGYNEQFF
TRBD2 TRBJ2-3 TRBV5-4 - TGTGCCAGCAGCTTGGCATCTAGCGGGACGGATACGCAGTATTTT CASSLASSGTDTQYF
TRBD2 TRBJ2-5 TRBV28 - TGTGCCAGCAGTTTTTCTCCTCCTCTAGCGGGAGAAGGTGAGACCCAGTACTTC CASSFSPPLAGEGETQYF
- TRBJ2-3 TRBV10-1 - TGCGCCAGCAGTGAGTCCCGGCCCGGAGATATGCAGTATTTT CASSESRPGDMQYF
- TRBJ1-3 TRBV2 - TGTGCCAGCCTGAAACAGGTCTCTGGAAACACCATATATTTT CASLKQVSGNTIYF
TRBD2 TRBJ2-3 TRBV10-2 - TGCGCCAGCATGCGGACTAGCGGTCGCACAGATACGCAGTATTTT CASMRTSGRTDTQYF
- TRBJ2-7 TRBV10-1 - TGCGCCAGCAGTGAGAGGGGAAGGCCCTACGAGCAGTACTTC CASSERGRPYEQYF
- TRBJ2-5 TRBV29-1 - TGCAGCGTTGGGGAGACCCAGTACTTC CSVGETQYF
- TRBJ2-1 TRBV6-4 - TGTGCCAGCAGTGTGTCCTCTAACAATGAGCAGTTCTTC CASSVSSNNEQFF
TRBD2 TRBJ2-1 TRBV7-6 once TGTGCCAGCAGCTTAGAAGGCGGGAGGTACAATGAGCAGTTCTTC CASSLEGGRYNEQFF
- TRBJ2-2 TRBV9 - TGTGCCAGCAGCGTAGCTATGGGAGGGGAGCTGTTTTTT CASSVAMGGELFF
TRBD1 TRBJ2-3 TRBV5-1 - TGCGCCAGCAGCTCGGGACAGATCACAGATACGCAGTATTTT CASSSGQITDTQYF
TRBD1 TRBJ2-5 TRBV29-1 - TGCAGCGCCGCCCGGGACAGGGGAAAGGAGACCCAGTACTTC CSAARDRGKETQYF
TRBD2 TRBJ2-1 TRBV19 - TGTGCCAGTAGCTCGACCGGCGGGAGGGCCTCCCATGAGCAGTTCTTC CASSSTGGRASHEQFF
TRBD1 TRBJ1-5 TRBV18 once TGTGCCAGCTCACCAGGGACAGGGAATCAGCCCCAGCATTTT CASSPGTGNQPQHF
- TRBJ1-3 TRBV6-1 - TGTGCCAGCAGCGTTGGAAACACCATATATTTT CASSVGNTIYF
TRBD1 TRBJ2-7 TRBV4-1 - TGCGCCAGCAGCCTAGCCGGGACAGGGGCCTACGAGCAGTACTTC CASSLAGTGAYEQYF
- TRBJ1-4 TRBV9 - TGTGCCAGCAGCGTAGTGGAGGGGGACGGAGCTGAAAAACTGTTTTTT CASSVVEGDGAEKLFF